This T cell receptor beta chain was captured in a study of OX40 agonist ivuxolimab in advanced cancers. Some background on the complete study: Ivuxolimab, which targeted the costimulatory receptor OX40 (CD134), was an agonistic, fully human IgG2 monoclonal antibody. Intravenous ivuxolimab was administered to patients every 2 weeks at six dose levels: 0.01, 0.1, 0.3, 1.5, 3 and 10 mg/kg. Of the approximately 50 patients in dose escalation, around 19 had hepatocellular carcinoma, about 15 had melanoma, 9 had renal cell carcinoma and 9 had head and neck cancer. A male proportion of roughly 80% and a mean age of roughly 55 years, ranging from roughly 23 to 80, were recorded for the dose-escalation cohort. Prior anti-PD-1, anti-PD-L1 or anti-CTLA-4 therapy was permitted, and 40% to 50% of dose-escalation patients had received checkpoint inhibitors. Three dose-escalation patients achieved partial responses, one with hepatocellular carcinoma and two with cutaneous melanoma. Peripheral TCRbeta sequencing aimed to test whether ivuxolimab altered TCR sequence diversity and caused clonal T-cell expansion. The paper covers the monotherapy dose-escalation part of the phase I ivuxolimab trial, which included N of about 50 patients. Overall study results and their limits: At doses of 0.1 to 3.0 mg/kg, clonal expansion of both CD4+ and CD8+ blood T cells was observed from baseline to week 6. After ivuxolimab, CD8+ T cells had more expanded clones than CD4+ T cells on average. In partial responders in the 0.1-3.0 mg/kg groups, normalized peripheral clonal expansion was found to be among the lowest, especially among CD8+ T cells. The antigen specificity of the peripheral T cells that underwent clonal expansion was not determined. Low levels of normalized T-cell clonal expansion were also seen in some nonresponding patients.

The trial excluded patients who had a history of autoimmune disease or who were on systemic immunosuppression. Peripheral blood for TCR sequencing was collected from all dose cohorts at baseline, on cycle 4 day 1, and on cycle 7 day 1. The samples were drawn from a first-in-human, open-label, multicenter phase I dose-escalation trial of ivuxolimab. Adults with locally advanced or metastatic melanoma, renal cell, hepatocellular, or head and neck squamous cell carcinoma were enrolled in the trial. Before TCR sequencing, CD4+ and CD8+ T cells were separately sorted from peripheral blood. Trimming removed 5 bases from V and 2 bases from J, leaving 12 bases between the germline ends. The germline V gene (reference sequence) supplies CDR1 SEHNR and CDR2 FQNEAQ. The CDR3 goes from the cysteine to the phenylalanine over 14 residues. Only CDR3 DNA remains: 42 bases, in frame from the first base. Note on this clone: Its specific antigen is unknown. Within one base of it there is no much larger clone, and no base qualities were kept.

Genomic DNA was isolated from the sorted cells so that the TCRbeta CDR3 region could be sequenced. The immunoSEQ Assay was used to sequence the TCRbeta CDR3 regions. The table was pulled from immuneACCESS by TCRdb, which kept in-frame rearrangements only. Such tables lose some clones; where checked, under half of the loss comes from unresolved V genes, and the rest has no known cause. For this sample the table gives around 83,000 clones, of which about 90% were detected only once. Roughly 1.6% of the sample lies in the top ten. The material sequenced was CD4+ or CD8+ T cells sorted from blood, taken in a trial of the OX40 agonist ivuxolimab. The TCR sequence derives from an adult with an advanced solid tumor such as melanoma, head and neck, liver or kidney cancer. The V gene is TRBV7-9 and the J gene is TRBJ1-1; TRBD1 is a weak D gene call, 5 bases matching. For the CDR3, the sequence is CASSTRVVNTEAFF. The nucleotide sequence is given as TGTGCCAGCAGCACCAGGGTGGTTAACACTGAAGCTTTCTTT.